Presented here are 5 T cell receptor beta chains from one specimen sequenced in a study of CD8 T cells in Susac syndrome. The RNA, about 0.45 to 1 ug, was put through reverse transcription using random hexamers. TCRdb used MiXCR to reprocess the immunoSEQ multiplex PCR reads, holding one entry per CDR3 protein. The sample lists some 180,000 distinct CDR3 sequences, 91% occurring once. The sample was CD4+ T cells from PBMCs. The receptors originated from a human donor with Susac syndrome.

The rearrangement joins TRBV20-1 to TRBJ2-1; 12 positions agree with TRBD2. Losses at the gene ends were 3 bases for V and 7 bases for J; bases not matched to a gene: 7. Germline V gives CDR1 DFQATT, CDR2 SNEGSKA (reference sequence). This CDR3 is built from 15 residues. CDR3 residues: CSASRASGGVNEQFF. CDR3 DNA sequence: TGCAGTGCTAGTAGAGCTAGCGGGGGGGTTAATGAGCAGTTCTTC.

The chain recombines TRBV5-4 with TRBJ2-1; 9 nucleotides agree with TRBD2. There are 14 residues in the CDR3. V lost 4 bases and J lost 4; bases outside the gene matches: 3. Germline V lookup: CDR1 SGHNT, CDR2 YYREEE (reference sequence). CDR3 nucleotides: TGTGCCAGCAGCCGCGGGGGGGATTACAATGAGCAGTTCTTC. This translates into CASSRGGDYNEQFF.

The chain carries TRBV2 and TRBJ1-1; 9 bases line up with TRBD1. The CDR3 is 15 amino acids. V shed 4 bases and J 4 bases; nucleotides not matched to a gene: 7. The germline CDR1 and CDR2 sequences are SNHLY and FYNNEI. The CDR3 nucleotides read TGTGCCAGCAGTGCATCGGGACAGGGAGGCACTGAAGCTTTCTTT. Encoded protein: CASSASGQGGTEAFF. The full variable domain, in which reference TRBV2 and TRBJ1-1 provide the parts outside the CDR3, is EPEVTQTPSHQVTQMGQEVILRCVPISNHLYFYWYRQILGQKVEFLVSFYNNEISEKSEIFDDQFSVERPDGSNFTLKIRSTKLEDSAMYFCASSASGQGGTEAFFGQGTRLTVV.

This clonotype was seen only once. For the CDR3, the DNA is TGTGCCAGCAGATTCCACGGAGGGGAGACCCAGTACTTC. Translated: CASRFHGGETQYF. The chain couples TRBV6-5 to TRBJ2-5; a possible D gene is TRBD2 (6 bases). The CDR3 runs 13 residues. Germline V gene sequence: CDR1 MNHEY, CDR2 SVGAGI. Trimming stripped 6 bases from V and 5 bases from J, with 13 bases between.

V is TRBV6-5 and J is TRBJ1-6, with D tentatively TRBD1 (6 bases). The V end was cut by 0 bases, the J end by 10 bases, with 13 bases between. The CDR3 is 15 residues long. Germline V lookup: CDR1 MNHEY, CDR2 SVGAGI. CDR3 in DNA: TGTGCCAGCAGTTACTCGAGCCAGGGGAGCTCACCCCTCCACTTT. It is translated as CASSYSSQGSSPLHF.